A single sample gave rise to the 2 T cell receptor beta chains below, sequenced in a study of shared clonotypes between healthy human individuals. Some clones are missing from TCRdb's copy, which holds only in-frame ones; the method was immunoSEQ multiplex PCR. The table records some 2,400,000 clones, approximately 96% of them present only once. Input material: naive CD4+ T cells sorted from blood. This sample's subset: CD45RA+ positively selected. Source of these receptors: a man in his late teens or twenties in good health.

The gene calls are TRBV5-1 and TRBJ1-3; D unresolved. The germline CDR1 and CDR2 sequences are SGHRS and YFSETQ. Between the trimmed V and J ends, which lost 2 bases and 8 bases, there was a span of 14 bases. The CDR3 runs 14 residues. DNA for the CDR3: TGCGCCAGCAGCTTAGTCCGAGGCGGAGACACCATATATTTT. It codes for CASSLVRGGDTIYF.

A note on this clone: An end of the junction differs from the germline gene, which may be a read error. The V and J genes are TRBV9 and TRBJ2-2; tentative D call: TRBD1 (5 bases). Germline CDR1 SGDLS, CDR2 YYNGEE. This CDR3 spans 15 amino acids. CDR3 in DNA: TGTGCCAGCAGCGTAGATGGGGCCAACACCCGGGAGCTGTTTTTT. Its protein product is CASSVDGANTRELFF.